This section outlines one T cell receptor beta chain sequence together with its context. Its target antigen remains unknown. Base qualities are missing; no much larger clone stands one base away. The time point label of this sample denotes: baseline before first vaccination. The vaccinee samples were drawn from two UK trials, COV001 and COV002, one of which was a single-blind randomized controlled phase 2/3 trial testing AZD1222 (ChAdOx1 nCoV-19) in healthy adults. For TCRbeta chain sequencing, PBMC samples were collected from trial participants at day 0 and at day 28 after the second dose. These data come from a study of T cell responses to AZD1222 COVID-19 vaccine (dated by TCRdb to the early 2020s). Regarding the research as a whole: AZD1222 recipients whose second dose came at about 4 weeks and those whose second dose came at about 12 weeks were combined into one group, since spike-specific TCR depth and breadth did not differ between the two schedules. A total of 233 trial participants underwent TCR sequencing, of whom 200 to 220 received two doses of AZD1222 and some 25 received two doses of the MenACWY control vaccine. Trial participants were enrolled into age subgroups of 18-55, 56-69 and 70-plus years, which contained about 150, 28 and 57 TCR-sequenced participants, respectively. Study-wide findings and limitations: Conclusions about previously exposed vaccinees are limited because only five to seven AZD1222 recipients were SARS-CoV-2 seropositive at baseline. After two AZD1222 doses, spike-specific TCR breadth and depth were significantly higher than at day 0 and than in MenACWY recipients. The vaccine-associated CD4 TCRs covered the entire spike protein, and the dominant responses fell in regions 160-218 and 743-854. In the small 56-69-year group, the increase in depth fell short of significance, most likely because of low power. Participants were mostly white British, with more females than males. The authors suggested clonal diversity may have been underestimated. Epitopes outside the regions mutated in the B.1.351 and B.1.1.7 variants were reportedly recognized by nearly half of the unique spike-specific TCRs. Because no day 14 peak-response samples were available, repertoires were characterized only after the peak T cell response.

Inclusive of the bounding cysteine and phenylalanine, the CDR3 is 11 residues long. Solely the CDR3 DNA is kept, with 33 bases framed from the first base. V is cut by 3 bases and J by 5 bases, and the space between the germline ends is 5 bases. The CDR3 regions of human TCRbeta chains were subjected to immunosequencing. In the source study's methods: Repertoire TCRs were matched against a reference library of SARS-CoV-2-specific TCRs generated with the MIRA antigen-specificity platform. Breadth was defined as the fraction of unique TCRs that were SARS-CoV-2-associated, and depth was defined as the fraction of total T cells that were SARS-CoV-2-associated. Each spike-specific TCR was assigned to its reactive spike region and to a CD4 or CD8 class using the MIRA data. Log10-transformed breadth and depth values were compared by one-way ANOVA with Sidak's multiple comparisons tests. TCRdb provides this immuneACCESS table in a form limited to in-frame rearrangements. Some clones are lacking; in checked studies, under half of them reflect an unresolved V gene, and why the rest are absent is not known. The V and J calls and clone size are taken from that table; D and trimming were inferred from the DNA. The sample table holds approximately 150,000 clones, of which around 93% were seen once. Of the sample, around 1.3% falls within the top ten clones.

This TCR derives from an adult in good health. The sequenced sample was peripheral blood, obtained on day 0 of AZD1222 vaccination. The rearranged segments are TRBV12-3 or TRBV12-4 and TRBJ2-7, with a tentative D gene TRBD1 over 5 matching bases. DNA sequence: TGTGCCAGCAGTTTCAGGGACGAGCAGTACTTC. This sequence encodes CASSFRDEQYF.